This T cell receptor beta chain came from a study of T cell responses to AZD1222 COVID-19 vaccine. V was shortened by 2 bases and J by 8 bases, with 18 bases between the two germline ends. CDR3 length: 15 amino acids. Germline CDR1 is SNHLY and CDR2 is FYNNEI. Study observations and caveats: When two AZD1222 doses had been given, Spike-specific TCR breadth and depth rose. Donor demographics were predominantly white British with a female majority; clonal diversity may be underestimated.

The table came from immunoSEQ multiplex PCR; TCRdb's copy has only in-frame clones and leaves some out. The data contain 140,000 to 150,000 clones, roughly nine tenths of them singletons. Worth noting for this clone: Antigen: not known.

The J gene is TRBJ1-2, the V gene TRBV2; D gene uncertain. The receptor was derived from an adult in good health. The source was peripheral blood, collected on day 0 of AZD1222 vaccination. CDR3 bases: TGTGCCAGCAGTGAACTCCGACTAGGCCGAGGGGGCTACACCTTC. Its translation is CASSELRLGRGGYTF.